This TCR beta chain emerged from a study of blood T cell repertoires in COVID-19. Study as a whole: Samples representing acute and convalescent COVID-19 were sourced from the United States, Italy and Spain. Sources were T cells, B-cell-depleted T cells, or PBMCs; the material itself was cDNA or gDNA.

Authors' processing steps: Amplification with reference gene primers provided the estimates of nucleated cell counts. Repertoires were generated with immunoSEQ multiplex PCR, while TCRdb's copy carries only in-frame clones and drops some. V and J calls and clone size are given by that table; D and trimming were obtained from the DNA. The sample includes more than 200,000 clones, roughly 90% of them seen just once. The CDR3 is made up of 14 amino acids. CDR1 is MNHEY and CDR2 is SMNVEV in the germline V gene (reference sequence). Trimming stripped 5 bases from V and 2 bases from J, with 11 bases between. Recruits, aged roughly 18 to 95 years, lived in 24 US areas.

The TCR sequence derives from a woman under 40 who had recovered from COVID-19. The gene calls are TRBV27 and TRBJ2-3; D not resolved. Source material: PBMCs or T cells enriched from blood (not recorded which). This CDR3 reads CASSESPLTDTQYF. Written as DNA, the CDR3 is TGTGCCAGCAGTGAGTCGCCACTCACAGATACGCAGTATTTT.